The T cell receptor (beta chain) under discussion was sequenced for a study of Ad26.COV2.S vaccination and SARS-CoV-2 variants. The V and J ends lost 3 bases and 0 bases respectively, with 17 bases between them. CDR3 length equals 17 residues. From germline, CDR1 is KGHSH and CDR2 LQKENI. The treatment denotes: some 20 received Ad26.COV2.S at low or high dose, single or two shots; about 5 received placebo; per-sample allocation not given. Samples analyzed were those drawn on day 63 after the first vaccine or placebo injection. Profiling relied on immunoSEQ multiplex PCR, and the TCRdb table lists in-frame clones only, not all of them. The table lists 350,000 to 400,000 clones, more than 85% of them singletons.

The rearrangement joins TRBV18 to TRBJ1-1, with a tentative D call TRBD1 (5 bases). Specimen: peripheral blood, collected in a trial of Ad26.COV2.S vaccine versus placebo. The TCR originated in a person between 18 and 65 years old who received the Ad26.COV2.S COVID-19 vaccine or a placebo. The chain's CDR3 is CASSPSIGDPLNTEAFF. The CDR3 region has the DNA TGTGCCAGCTCACCCTCCATCGGGGACCCCTTGAACACTGAAGCTTTCTTT.